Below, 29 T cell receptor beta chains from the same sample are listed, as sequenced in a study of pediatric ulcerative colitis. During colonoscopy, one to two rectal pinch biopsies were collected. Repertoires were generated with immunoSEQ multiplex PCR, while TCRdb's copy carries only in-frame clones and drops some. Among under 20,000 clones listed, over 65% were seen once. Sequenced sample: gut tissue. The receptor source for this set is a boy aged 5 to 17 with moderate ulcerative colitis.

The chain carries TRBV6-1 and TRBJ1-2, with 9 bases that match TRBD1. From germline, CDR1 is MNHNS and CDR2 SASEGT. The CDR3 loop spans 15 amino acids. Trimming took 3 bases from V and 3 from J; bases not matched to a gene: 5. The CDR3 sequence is CASSDFGQGYYGYTF. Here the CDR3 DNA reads TGTGCCAGCAGTGATTTTGGACAGGGGTACTATGGCTACACCTTC.

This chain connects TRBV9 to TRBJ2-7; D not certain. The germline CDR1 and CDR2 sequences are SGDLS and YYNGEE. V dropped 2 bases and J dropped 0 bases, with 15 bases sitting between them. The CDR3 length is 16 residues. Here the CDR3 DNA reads TGTGCCAGCAGCGTCCGTCCGTCGGTTGTCTCCTACGAGCAGTACTTC. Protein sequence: CASSVRPSVVSYEQYF.

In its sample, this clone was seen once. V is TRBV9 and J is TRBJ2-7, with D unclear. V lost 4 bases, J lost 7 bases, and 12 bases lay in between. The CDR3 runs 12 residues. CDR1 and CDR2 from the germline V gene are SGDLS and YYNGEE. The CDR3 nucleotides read TGTGCCAGCAGCCTAGACGGGCGGGAGCAGTACTTC. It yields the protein CASSLDGREQYF.

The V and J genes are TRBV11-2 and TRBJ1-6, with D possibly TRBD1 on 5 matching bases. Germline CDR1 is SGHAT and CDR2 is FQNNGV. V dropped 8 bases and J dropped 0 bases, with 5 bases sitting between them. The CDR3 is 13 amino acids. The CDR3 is CASGGSYNSPLHF. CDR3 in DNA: TGTGCCAGCGGGGGCTCCTATAATTCACCCCTCCACTTT.

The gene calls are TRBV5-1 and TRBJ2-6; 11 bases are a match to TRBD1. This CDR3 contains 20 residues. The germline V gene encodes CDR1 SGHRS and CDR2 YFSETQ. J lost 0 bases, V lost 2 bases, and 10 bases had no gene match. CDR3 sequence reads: CASSLRTGGAVGSGANVLTF. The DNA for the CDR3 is TGCGCCAGCAGCTTAAGGACAGGGGGCGCGGTAGGCTCTGGGGCCAACGTCCTGACTTTC.

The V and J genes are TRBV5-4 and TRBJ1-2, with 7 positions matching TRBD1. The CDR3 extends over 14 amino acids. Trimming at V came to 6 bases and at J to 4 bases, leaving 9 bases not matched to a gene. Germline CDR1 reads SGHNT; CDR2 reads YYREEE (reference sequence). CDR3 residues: CASTSTGNSYGYTF. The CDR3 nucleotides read TGTGCCAGCACCTCGACAGGGAATTCCTATGGCTACACCTTC.

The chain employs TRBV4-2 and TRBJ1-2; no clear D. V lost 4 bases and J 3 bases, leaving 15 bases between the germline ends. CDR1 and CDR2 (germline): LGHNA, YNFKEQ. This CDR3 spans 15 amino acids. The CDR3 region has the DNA TGTGCCAGCAGCCTAACCCCAGAGTCCGACTATGGCTACACCTTC. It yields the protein CASSLTPESDYGYTF.

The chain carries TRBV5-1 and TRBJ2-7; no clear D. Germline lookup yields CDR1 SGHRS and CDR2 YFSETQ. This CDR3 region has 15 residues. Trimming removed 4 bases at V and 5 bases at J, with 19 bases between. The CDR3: CASSILKITGHEQYF. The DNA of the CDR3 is TGCGCCAGCAGCATACTAAAGATTACCGGCCACGAGCAGTACTTC.

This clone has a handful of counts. The CDR3 nucleotides read TGTGCCATCATGGGTGAGGCTGGAAACACCATATATTTT. This codes for CAIMGEAGNTIYF. The chain joins TRBV10-3 to TRBJ1-3; D not certain. CDR1 is ENHRY and CDR2 is SYGVKD in the germline V gene. The CDR3 totals 13 residues. Trimming took off 7 bases at V and 2 bases at J, with 9 bases between the two ends.

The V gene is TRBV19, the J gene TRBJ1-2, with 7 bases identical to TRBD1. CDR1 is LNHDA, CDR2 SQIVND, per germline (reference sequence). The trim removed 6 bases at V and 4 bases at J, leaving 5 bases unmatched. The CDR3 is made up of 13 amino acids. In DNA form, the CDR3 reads TGTGCCAGTAGACACAGGGGTGGCTATGGCTACACCTTC. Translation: CASRHRGGYGYTF.

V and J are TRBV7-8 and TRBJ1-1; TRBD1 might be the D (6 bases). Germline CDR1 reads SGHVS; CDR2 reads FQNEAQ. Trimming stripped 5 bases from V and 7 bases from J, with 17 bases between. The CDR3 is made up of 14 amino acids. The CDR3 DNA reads TGTGCCAGCAGCCCACGGATTTGGACAGATGAAGCTTTCTTT. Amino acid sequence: CASSPRIWTDEAFF.

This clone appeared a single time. CDR3 residues: CASSPENPTNWNTEAFF. CDR3 sequence (DNA): TGTGCCAGTAGCCCAGAAAATCCAACAAACTGGAACACTGAAGCTTTCTTT. The chain recombines TRBV19 with TRBJ1-1; D is unclear. Germline V gene lookup returns CDR1 LNHDA and CDR2 SQIVND (reference sequence). Deletions cut 6 bases from V and 1 base from J, with 21 bases between. The CDR3 runs 17 residues.

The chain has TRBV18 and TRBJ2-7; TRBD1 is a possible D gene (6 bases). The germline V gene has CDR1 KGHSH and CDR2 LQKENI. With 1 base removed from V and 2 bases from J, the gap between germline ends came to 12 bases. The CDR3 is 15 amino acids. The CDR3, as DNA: TGTGCCAGCTCACCACAGGGGGTGGTGACCTACGAGCAGTACTTC. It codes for CASSPQGVVTYEQYF.

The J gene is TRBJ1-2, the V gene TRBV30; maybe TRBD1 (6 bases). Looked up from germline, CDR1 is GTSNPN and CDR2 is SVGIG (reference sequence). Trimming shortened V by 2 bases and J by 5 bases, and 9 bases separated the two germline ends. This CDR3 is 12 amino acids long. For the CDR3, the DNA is TGTGCCTGGAGTCGAAGGGGGTATGGCTACACCTTC. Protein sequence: CAWSRRGYGYTF.

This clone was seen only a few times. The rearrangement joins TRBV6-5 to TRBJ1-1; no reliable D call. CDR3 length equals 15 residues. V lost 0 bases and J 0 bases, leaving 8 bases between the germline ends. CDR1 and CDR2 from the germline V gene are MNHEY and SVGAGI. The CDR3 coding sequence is TGTGCCAGCAGTTACTCTCTGAGATTGAACACTGAAGCTTTCTTT. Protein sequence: CASSYSLRLNTEAFF.

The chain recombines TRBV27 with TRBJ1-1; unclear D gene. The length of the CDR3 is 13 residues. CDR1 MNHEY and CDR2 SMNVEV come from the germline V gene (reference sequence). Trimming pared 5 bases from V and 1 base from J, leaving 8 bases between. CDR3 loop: CASSITENTEAFF. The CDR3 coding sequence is TGTGCCAGCAGTATTACAGAGAACACTGAAGCTTTCTTT.

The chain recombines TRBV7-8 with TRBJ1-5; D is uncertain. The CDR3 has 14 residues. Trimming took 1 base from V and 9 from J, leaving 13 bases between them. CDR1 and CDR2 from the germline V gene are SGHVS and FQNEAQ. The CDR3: CASSLGEATRPQHF. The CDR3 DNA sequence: TGTGCCAGCAGCTTAGGGGAGGCCACCCGGCCCCAGCATTTT.

CDR3 residues: CASSRFVDRGNQPQHF. The DNA of the CDR3 is TGTGCCAGTAGTAGATTCGTGGACAGGGGGAATCAGCCCCAGCATTTT. The rearrangement joins TRBV19 to TRBJ1-5, with 10 nucleotides matching TRBD1. Germline V gives CDR1 LNHDA, CDR2 SQIVND (reference sequence). The CDR3 runs to 16 residues. Trimming took 4 bases from V and 4 from J; bases not matched to a gene: 7. The full variable domain, its missing parts supplied by reference TRBV19 and TRBJ1-5, is DGGITQSPKYLFRKEGQNVTLSCEQNLNHDAMYWYRQDPGQGLRLIYYSQIVNDFQKGDIAEGYSVSREKKESFPLTVTSAQKNPTAFYLCASSRFVDRGNQPQHFGDGTRLSIL.

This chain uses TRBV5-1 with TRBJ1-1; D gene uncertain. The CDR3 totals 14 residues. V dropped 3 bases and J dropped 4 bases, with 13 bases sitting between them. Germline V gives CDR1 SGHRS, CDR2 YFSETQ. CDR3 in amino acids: CASSWLVLGTEAFF. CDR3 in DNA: TGCGCCAGCAGCTGGCTGGTTTTGGGCACTGAAGCTTTCTTT.

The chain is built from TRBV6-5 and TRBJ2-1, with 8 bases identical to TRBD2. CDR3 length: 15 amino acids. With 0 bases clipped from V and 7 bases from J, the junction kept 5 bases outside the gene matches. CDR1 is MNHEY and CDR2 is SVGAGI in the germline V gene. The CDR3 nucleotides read TGTGCCAGCAGTTACTCTTTGCGGGGGGTAAATGAGCAGTTCTTC. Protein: CASSYSLRGVNEQFF.

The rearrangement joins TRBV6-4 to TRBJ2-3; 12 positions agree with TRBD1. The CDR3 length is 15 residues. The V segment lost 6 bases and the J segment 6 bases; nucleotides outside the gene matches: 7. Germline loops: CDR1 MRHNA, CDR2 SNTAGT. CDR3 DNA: TGTGCCAGCAGCCCGGGACAGGGGGCATGGGATACGCAGTATTTT. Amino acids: CASSPGQGAWDTQYF.

The CDR3 DNA is TGCGCCAGCAGCTTCGCCCCGCCCGCCTACGAGCAGTACTTC. Its protein is CASSFAPPAYEQYF. The chain recombines TRBV5-1 with TRBJ2-7, with D unresolved. The length of the CDR3 is 14 residues. Looked up from germline, CDR1 is SGHRS and CDR2 is YFSETQ. Trimming removed 2 bases at V and 2 bases at J, with 11 bases between. Complete variable domain (other parts from reference TRBV5-1 and TRBJ2-7): KAGVTQTPRYLIKTRGQQVTLSCSPISGHRSVSWYQQTPGQGLQFLFEYFSETQRNKGNFPGRFSGRQFSNSRSEMNVSTLELGDSALYLCASSFAPPAYEQYFGPGTRLTVT.

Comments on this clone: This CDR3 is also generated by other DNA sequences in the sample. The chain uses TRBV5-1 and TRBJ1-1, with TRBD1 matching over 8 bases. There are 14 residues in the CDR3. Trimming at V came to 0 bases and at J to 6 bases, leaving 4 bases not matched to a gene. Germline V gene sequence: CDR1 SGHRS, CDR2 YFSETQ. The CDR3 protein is CASSLAGGYAEAFF. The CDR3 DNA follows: TGCGCCAGCAGCTTGGCAGGGGGCTATGCTGAAGCTTTCTTT. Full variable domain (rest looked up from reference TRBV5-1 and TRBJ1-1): KAGVTQTPRYLIKTRGQQVTLSCSPISGHRSVSWYQQTPGQGLQFLFEYFSETQRNKGNFPGRFSGRQFSNSRSEMNVSTLELGDSALYLCASSLAGGYAEAFFGQGTRLTVV.

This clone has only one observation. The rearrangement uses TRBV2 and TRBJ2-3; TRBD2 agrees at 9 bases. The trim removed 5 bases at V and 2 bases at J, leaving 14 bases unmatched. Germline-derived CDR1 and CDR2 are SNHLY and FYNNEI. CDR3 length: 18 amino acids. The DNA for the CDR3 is TGTGCCAGCAGTCAGCCTATTCTGACTAGCGGATACACAGATACGCAGTATTTT. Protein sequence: CASSQPILTSGYTDTQYF.

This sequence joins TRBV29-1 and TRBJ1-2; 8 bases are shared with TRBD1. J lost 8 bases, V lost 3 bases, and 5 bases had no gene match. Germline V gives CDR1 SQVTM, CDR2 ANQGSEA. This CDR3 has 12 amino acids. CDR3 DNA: TGCAGCGTTGACCTCCCAGGGGGCGGCTACACCTTC. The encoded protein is CSVDLPGGGYTF.

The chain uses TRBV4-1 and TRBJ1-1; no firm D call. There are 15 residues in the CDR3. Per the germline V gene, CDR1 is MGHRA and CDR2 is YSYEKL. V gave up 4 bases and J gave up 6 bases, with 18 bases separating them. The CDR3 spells CASSPRWRDRAEAFF. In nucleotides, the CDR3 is TGCGCCAGCAGCCCAAGGTGGAGGGATCGGGCTGAAGCTTTCTTT.

DNA for the CDR3: TGTGCCAGCAGCATAACGACAGGGCTGAACACCGGGGAGCTGTTTTTT. It specifies CASSITTGLNTGELFF. This chain joins TRBV11-1 and TRBJ2-2; 7 positions agree with TRBD1. This CDR3 region has 16 residues. Germline lookup yields CDR1 SGHAT and CDR2 FQDESV (reference sequence). The ends lost 5 bases at V and 1 base at J; junction bases unmatched: 7. The variable domain in full, with the rest retrieved from reference TRBV11-1 and TRBJ2-2, is EAEVAQSPRYKITEKSQAVAFWCDPISGHATLYWYRQILGQGPELLVQFQDESVVDDSQLPKDRFSAERLKGVDSTLKIQPAELGDSAMYLCASSITTGLNTGELFFGEGSRLTVL.

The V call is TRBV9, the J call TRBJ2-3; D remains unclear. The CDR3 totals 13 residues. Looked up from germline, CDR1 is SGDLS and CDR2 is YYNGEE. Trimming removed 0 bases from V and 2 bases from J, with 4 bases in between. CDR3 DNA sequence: TGTGCCAGCAGCGTAGCCAACACAGATACGCAGTATTTT. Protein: CASSVANTDTQYF.

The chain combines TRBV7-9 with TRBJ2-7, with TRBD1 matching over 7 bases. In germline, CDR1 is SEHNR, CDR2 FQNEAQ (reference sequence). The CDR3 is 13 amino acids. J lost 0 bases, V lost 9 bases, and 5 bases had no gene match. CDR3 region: CARWTGGSYEQYF. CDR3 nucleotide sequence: TGTGCCAGGTGGACAGGCGGCTCCTACGAGCAGTACTTC.